This T cell receptor beta chain stems from a study of OX40 agonist ivuxolimab in advanced cancers. Study information: Hepatocellular carcinoma, melanoma, renal cell or head and neck cancer affected the dose-escalation patients. Study results and caveats: CD8+ T cells were the subset that, on average, had more expanded clones than CD4+. At 0.1 to 3.0 mg/kg and by week 6, CD4+ and CD8+ T cells in the blood had expanded clonally.

A word on this clone: Its antigen is undetermined.

TCRdb's table, derived via immunoSEQ multiplex PCR, lists solely in-frame clones and lacks some. The sample shows roughly 120,000 clones, 89% of them seen only once. This CDR3 spans 14 amino acids. The germline V gene has CDR1 SQVTM and CDR2 ANQGSEA. The V and J ends lost 5 bases and 4 bases respectively, with 15 bases between them. The source of this sequence is an adult with an advanced solid tumor such as melanoma, head and neck, liver or kidney cancer. Material: CD4+ or CD8+ T cells sorted from blood, obtained in a trial of the OX40 agonist ivuxolimab. The genes are TRBV29-1 and TRBJ2-1; D is unresolved. CDR3 bases: TGCAGCGTTCCATCTAGTGCAACTTACAATGAGCAGTTCTTC. This gives the protein CSVPSSATYNEQFF.